The 6 T cell receptor beta chains in this list originate from one sample, sequenced in a study of T cells in women clearing cervical HPV infection (dated 2018 in TCRdb). Receptors were amplified or captured by the immunoSEQ multiplex PCR assay. Entries here come from immuneACCESS through TCRdb and include only in-frame sequences with V and J called. Some clones fail to appear in such tables; in the studies checked, an unresolved V gene covers under half of the shortfall, and the cause of the remainder is unknown. Per the sample table, the count is about 26,000 clones. The ten largest account for 8.5% to 14% of the sample. Sequenced sample: blood buffy coat. These receptors were taken from a woman aged 18 to 75 with a cervical HPV16 infection that either progressed to CIN3+ or cleared (not recorded which).

A note on this clone: The sequenced fragment ends 3 residues before the CDR3 boundary, so the rest is inferred from the germline J gene. The rearrangement links TRBV5-1 to TRBJ2-3, with 8 positions matching TRBD1. V was pared by 4 bases and J by 0 bases, with 10 bases of the junction left unmatched. The CDR3 has 17 amino acids. The V gene's germline CDR1 is SGHRS and CDR2 YFSETQ. CDR3 residues: CASSLRQGTPSTDTQYF. The sequenced part of the CDR3 DNA is TGCGCCAGCAGCCTTCGACAGGGGACCCCTAGCACAGATACG.

For this clone: From the germline J gene comes the end of the CDR3, since the read stops 3 residues before it. This chain connects TRBV10-3 to TRBJ1-4; 7 positions agree with TRBD1. This CDR3 contains 13 residues. Germline CDR1 ENHRY, CDR2 SYGVKD. The V segment lost 6 bases and the J segment 7 bases; nucleotides outside the gene matches: 5. The CDR3 protein is CAIRQGVGEKLFF. The sequenced part of the CDR3 DNA is TGTGCCATCAGGCAGGGGGTGGGTGAAAAA.

Points on this clone: The sequenced fragment ends 3 residues before the CDR3 boundary, so the rest is inferred from the germline J gene. The chain links TRBV27 to TRBJ1-5; D is uncertain. This CDR3 is 15 amino acids long. V was pared by 2 bases and J by 0 bases, with 8 bases between. Germline CDR1 MNHEY, CDR2 SMNVEV (reference sequence). The part of the CDR3 DNA that was read is TGTGCCAGCAGTTTAAAGCCGTATAGCAATCAGCCC. This translates into CASSLKPYSNQP. The CDR3 in full is CASSLKPYSNQPQHF.

Turning to this clone: From the germline J gene comes the end of the CDR3, since the read stops 3 residues before it. The V gene is TRBV20-1, the J gene TRBJ1-4; D gene ambiguous. This CDR3 comprises 12 residues. Trimming shortened V by 4 bases and J by 7 bases, and 10 bases separated the two germline ends. The germline gives CDR1 DFQATT, CDR2 SNEGSKA (reference sequence). The CDR3 spells CSATGRGEKLFF. The covered CDR3 bases are TGCAGTGCTACCGGTCGCGGTGAAAAA.

As concerns this clone: The read stops 3 residues short of the end of the CDR3; the missing end is completed from the germline J gene. The chain has TRBV19 and TRBJ1-5; 8 bases are shared with TRBD1. V lost 4 bases and J lost 7; bases outside the gene matches: 6. The length of the CDR3 is 14 residues. The V gene's germline CDR1 is LNHDA and CDR2 SQIVND (reference sequence). Partial CDR3 DNA: TGTGCCAGTAGTACCCGACAGGGGCGACAGCCC. It is translated as CASSTRQGRQP. The whole CDR3 protein is CASSTRQGRQPQHF.

A note on this clone: The read terminates 3 residues ahead of where the CDR3 ends, so the germline J gene completes it. This chain links TRBV5-1 with TRBJ2-3; D gene unclear. The CDR3 is 12 residues long. Deletions cut 2 bases from V and 6 bases from J, with 7 bases between. Germline values: CDR1 SGHRS, CDR2 YFSETQ. Partial CDR3 DNA: TGCGCCAGCAGCTTATCGAGGGATACG. Its translation: CASSLSRDT. The whole CDR3 protein reads CASSLSRDTQYF.